Given below is one T cell receptor (beta chain) in context. Different DNA sequences within this sample yield the same CDR3. The data were taken from a study of blood T cell repertoires in COVID-19. TCRdb keeps only in-frame clones here, not all; method: immunoSEQ multiplex PCR. The sample shows 130,000 to 150,000 clones, roughly three quarters of them seen only once. CDR3 length equals 13 residues. V was clipped by 3 bases and J by 4 bases; unmatched bases: 3. Germline-derived CDR1 and CDR2 are KGHSH and LQKENI. The V and J genes are TRBV18 and TRBJ2-7; 7 bases fit TRBD2. Source material: peripheral blood. This clonotype was sampled from a man between 60 and 75 years old with acute or convalescent COVID-19. DNA for the CDR3: TGTGCCAGCTCACCTGGGGGGGGGTACGAGCAGTACTTC. This gives the protein CASSPGGGYEQYF.